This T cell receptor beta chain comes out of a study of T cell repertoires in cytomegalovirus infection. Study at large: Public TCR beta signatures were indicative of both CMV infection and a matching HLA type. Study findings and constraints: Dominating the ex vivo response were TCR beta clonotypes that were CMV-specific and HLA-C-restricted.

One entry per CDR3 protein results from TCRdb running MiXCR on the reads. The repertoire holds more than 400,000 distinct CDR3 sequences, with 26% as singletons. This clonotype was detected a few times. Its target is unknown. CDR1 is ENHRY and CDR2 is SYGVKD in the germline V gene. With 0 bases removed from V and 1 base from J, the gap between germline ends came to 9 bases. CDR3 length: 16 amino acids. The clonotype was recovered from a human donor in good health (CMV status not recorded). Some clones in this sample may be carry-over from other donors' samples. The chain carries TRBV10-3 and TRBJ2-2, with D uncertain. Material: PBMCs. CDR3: CAISESNIGNTGELFF. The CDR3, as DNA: TGTGCCATCAGTGAGTCAAATATTGGGAACACCGGGGAGCTGTTTTTT.